This T cell receptor (beta chain) was recorded in a study of blood T cell repertoires in COVID-19. TCRdb's table, derived via immunoSEQ multiplex PCR, lists solely in-frame clones and lacks some. The sample lists roughly 200,000 clones, just under 80% occurring once. Germline V gives CDR1 SGHTA, CDR2 FQGTGA. V lost 0 bases and J 1 base, leaving 14 bases between the germline ends. This CDR3 has 17 residues. The clonotype originates from a man in his sixties or seventies with active or convalescent COVID-19. The sample comprised peripheral blood. The chain couples TRBV7-3 to TRBJ2-3; D not resolved. CDR3 protein: CASSLTVGDSGTDTQYF. CDR3 in DNA: TGTGCCAGCAGCTTAACGGTCGGAGATTCTGGCACAGATACGCAGTATTTT.